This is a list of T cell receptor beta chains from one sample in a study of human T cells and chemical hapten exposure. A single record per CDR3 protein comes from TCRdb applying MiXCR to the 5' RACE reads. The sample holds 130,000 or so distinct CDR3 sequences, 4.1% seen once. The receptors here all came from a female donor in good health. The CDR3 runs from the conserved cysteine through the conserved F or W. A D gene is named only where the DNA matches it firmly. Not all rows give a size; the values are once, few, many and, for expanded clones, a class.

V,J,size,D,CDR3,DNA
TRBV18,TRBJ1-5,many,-,CASSPSVGFNQPQHF,TGTGCCAGCTCACCCTCCGTCGGGTTCAATCAGCCCCAGCATTTT
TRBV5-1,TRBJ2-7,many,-,CASSGVPTEGEQYF,TGCGCCAGCAGTGGGGTACCGACTGAGGGGGAGCAGTACTTC
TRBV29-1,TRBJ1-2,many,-,CSGGPTLHYGYTF,TGCAGTGGGGGGCCGACACTTCACTATGGCTACACCTTC
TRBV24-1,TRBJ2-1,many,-,CATSDPGRGNNEQFF,TGTGCCACCAGTGATCCCGGTAGGGGGAACAATGAGCAGTTCTTC
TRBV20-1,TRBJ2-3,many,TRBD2,CSAPPGGARTNTQYF,TGCAGTGCTCCTCCCGGGGGGGCCCGTACTAATACGCAGTATTTT
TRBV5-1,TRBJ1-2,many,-,CASSLTRQTGYTF,TGCGCCAGCAGCTTAACACGGCAGACGGGCTACACCTTC
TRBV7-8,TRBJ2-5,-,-,CASSLWYSQETQYF,TGTGCCAGCAGCTTATGGTACAGTCAAGAGACCCAGTACTTC
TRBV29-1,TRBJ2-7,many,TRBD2,CSVEERGGPSYEQYF,TGCAGCGTTGAAGAACGGGGGGGACCCTCCTACGAGCAGTACTTC
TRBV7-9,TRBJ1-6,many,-,CASSLIFGQRNSPLHF,TGTGCCAGCAGCTTAATCTTTGGGCAGCGTAATTCACCCCTCCACTTT
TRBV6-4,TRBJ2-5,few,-,CASSAARRPKIQETQYF,TGTGCCAGCAGTGCCGCTCGAAGACCAAAGATACAAGAGACCCAGTACTTC
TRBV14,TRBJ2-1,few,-,CASSPTLYNEQFF,TGTGCCAGCAGCCCGACCCTCTACAATGAGCAGTTCTTC
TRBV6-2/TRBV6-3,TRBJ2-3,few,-,CASSYSGLRTDTQYF,TGTGCCAGCAGTTACTCCGGACTGCGCACAGATACGCAGTATTTT
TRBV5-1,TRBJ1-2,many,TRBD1,CASSWTGPGYGYTF,TGCGCCAGCAGCTGGACAGGCCCCGGGTATGGCTACACCTTC
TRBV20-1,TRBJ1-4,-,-,CSAVAAGGEKLFF,TGCAGTGCTGTCGCAGCGGGGGGTGAAAAACTGTTTTTT
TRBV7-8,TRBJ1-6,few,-,CASSLDGGPQIHF,TGTGCCAGCAGCTTAGACGGCGGACCCCAGATCCACTTT
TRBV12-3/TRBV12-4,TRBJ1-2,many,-,CASSLVGAGRYGYTF,TGTGCCAGCAGTTTGGTGGGGGCGGGACGTTATGGCTACACCTTC
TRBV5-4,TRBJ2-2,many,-,CASSSDRSHTGELFF,TGTGCCAGCAGCTCCGACAGGAGTCACACCGGGGAGCTGTTTTTT
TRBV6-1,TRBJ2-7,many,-,CASSEMTGPGSYEQYF,TGTGCCAGCAGTGAAATGACAGGACCCGGGTCCTACGAGCAGTACTTC
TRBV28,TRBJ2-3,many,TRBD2,CASSLGGGATDTQYF,TGTGCCAGCAGTTTGGGCGGGGGGGCGACAGATACGCAGTATTTT
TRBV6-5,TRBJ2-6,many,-,CASSTGRTGANVLTF,TGTGCCAGCAGTACAGGGAGGACCGGGGCCAACGTCCTGACTTTC
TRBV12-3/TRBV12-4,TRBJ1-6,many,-,CASSTRRTSINSPLHF,TGTGCCAGCAGTACCCGGAGAACATCGATTAATTCACCCCTCCACTTT
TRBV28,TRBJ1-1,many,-,CASSFDGSSTEAFF,TGTGCCAGCAGTTTTGACGGGTCGTCAACTGAAGCTTTCTTT
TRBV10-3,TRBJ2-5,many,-,CATRREQETQYF,TGTGCCACCCGGAGGGAACAAGAGACCCAGTACTTC
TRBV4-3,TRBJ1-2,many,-,CASSQEVNNNYGYTF,TGCGCCAGCAGCCAAGAGGTCAACAATAACTATGGCTACACCTTC
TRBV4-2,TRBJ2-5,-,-,CASSTQGGVETQYF,TGTGCCAGCAGCACCCAAGGAGGGGTAGAGACCCAGTACTTC
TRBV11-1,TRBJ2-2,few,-,CASSWAPTGELFF,TGTGCCAGCAGCTGGGCACCCACCGGGGAGCTGTTTTTT
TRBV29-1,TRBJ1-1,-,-,CSVEDWVTSNTEAFF,TGCAGCGTTGAAGATTGGGTAACTTCGAACACTGAAGCTTTCTTT
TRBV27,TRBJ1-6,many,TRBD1,CASSMGQANSPLHF,TGTGCCAGCAGTATGGGACAGGCTAATTCACCCCTCCACTTT
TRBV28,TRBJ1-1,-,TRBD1,CASSLCYYRGICTEAFF,TGTGCCAGCAGTTTATGCTATTACAGGGGAATATGCACTGAAGCTTTCTTT
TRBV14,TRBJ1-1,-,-,CASSQRGRNTEAFF,TGTGCCAGCAGCCAACGGGGTAGGAACACTGAAGCTTTCTTT
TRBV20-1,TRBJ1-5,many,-,CSARLFGQPQHF,TGCAGTGCTAGACTTTTCGGTCAGCCCCAGCATTTT
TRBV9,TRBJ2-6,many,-,CASSFQGGSLSGANVLTF,TGTGCCAGCAGCTTTCAGGGGGGGAGCCTCTCTGGGGCCAACGTCCTGACTTTC
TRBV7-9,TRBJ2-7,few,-,CASSLGGRAEQYF,TGTGCCAGCAGCTTAGGGGGGCGGGCCGAGCAGTACTTC
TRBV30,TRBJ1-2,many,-,CAWSKQRYRNGYTF,TGTGCCTGGAGTAAACAGCGGTATAGAAATGGCTACACCTTC
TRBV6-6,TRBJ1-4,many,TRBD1,CASRRPGQDNEKLFF,TGTGCCAGCAGACGACCGGGACAGGATAATGAAAAACTGTTTTTT
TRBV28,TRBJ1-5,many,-,CASRLQGYPSNQPQHF,TGTGCCAGCAGGTTACAGGGCTATCCTAGCAATCAGCCCCAGCATTTT
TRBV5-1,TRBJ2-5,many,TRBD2,CASSLASGEETQYF,TGCGCCAGCAGCTTGGCTAGCGGGGAAGAGACCCAGTACTTC
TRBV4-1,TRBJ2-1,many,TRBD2,CASSQDESGGAYNEQFF,TGCGCCAGCAGCCAAGATGAGAGCGGGGGGGCTTACAATGAGCAGTTCTTC
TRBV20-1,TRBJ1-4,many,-,CSASPLLSTNEKLFF,TGCAGTGCCTCCCCCCTACTCTCAACTAATGAAAAACTGTTTTTT
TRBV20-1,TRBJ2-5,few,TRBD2,CSALRGEVETQYF,TGCAGTGCTTTGCGGGGGGAGGTAGAGACCCAGTACTTC
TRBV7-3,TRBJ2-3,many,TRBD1,CASSVQGQYTDTQYF,TGTGCCAGCAGCGTGCAGGGACAGTACACAGATACGCAGTATTTT
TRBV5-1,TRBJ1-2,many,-,CASSPSGQPHYGYTF,TGCGCCAGCAGCCCCTCGGGCCAACCCCACTATGGCTACACCTTC
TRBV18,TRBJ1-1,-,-,CASSPAQGTEAFF,TGTGCCAGCTCACCCGCTCAGGGGACTGAAGCTTTCTTT
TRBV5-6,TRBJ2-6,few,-,CASSFLRSGANVLTF,TGTGCCAGCAGCTTTCTTCGCTCTGGGGCCAACGTCCTGACTTTC
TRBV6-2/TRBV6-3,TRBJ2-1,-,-,CASSYEPGGWNNEQFF,TGTGCCAGCAGTTACGAGCCAGGAGGGTGGAACAATGAGCAGTTCTTC
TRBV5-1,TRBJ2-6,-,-,CANSLSDLRGAYSSGANVLTF,TGCGCCAACAGCTTGTCGGACCTACGGGGGGCCTATAGCTCTGGGGCCAACGTCCTGACTTTC
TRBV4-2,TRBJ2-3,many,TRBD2,CASSQDRASGTDTQYF,TGTGCCAGCAGCCAAGATCGGGCTAGCGGTACAGATACGCAGTATTTT
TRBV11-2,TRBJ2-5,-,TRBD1,CASSSTDRVATQYF,TGTGCCAGCAGCTCAACCGACAGGGTTGCGACCCAGTACTTC
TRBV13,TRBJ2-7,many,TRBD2,CASSHYARGGEVEQYF,TGTGCCAGCAGCCATTATGCGCGGGGGGGCGAAGTCGAGCAGTACTTC
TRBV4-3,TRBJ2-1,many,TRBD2,CASSQESGGVYNEQFF,TGCGCCAGCAGCCAAGAGAGCGGGGGGGTCTACAATGAGCAGTTCTTC
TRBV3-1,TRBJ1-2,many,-,CASSQDRGNGYTF,TGTGCCAGCAGCCAAGATCGAGGGAATGGCTACACCTTC
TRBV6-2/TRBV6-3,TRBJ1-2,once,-,CASSYNLWCGRSF,TGTGCCAGCAGTTACAATCTCTGGTGTGGTCGCTCCTTC
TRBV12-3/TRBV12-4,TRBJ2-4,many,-,CASSLWGVGKNIQYF,TGTGCCAGCAGTTTATGGGGCGTAGGCAAAAACATTCAGTACTTC
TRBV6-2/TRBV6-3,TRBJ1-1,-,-,CASSYAENTEAFF,TGTGCCAGCAGTTACGCGGAGAACACTGAAGCTTTCTTT
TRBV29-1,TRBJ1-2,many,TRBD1,CSVGYPGQGKYGYTF,TGCAGCGTGGGGTACCCGGGACAGGGGAAATACGGCTACACCTTC